One and the same sample provided the 11 T cell receptor beta chains below, sequenced in a study of T cell responses to AZD1222 COVID-19 vaccine. The data were produced by immunoSEQ multiplex PCR, yet TCRdb's version contains in-frame clones alone and is incomplete. This sample carries over 65,000 clones, about 92% of them seen once, and the ten largest clones take under 7.5%. Material: peripheral blood, obtained on day 0 of MenACWY control vaccination. These receptors were collected from an adult in good health.

V gene TRBV6-2 or TRBV6-3 combines with J gene TRBJ1-1, with a tentative D call TRBD1 (5 bases). The V gene lost 5 bases and the J gene lost 4 bases, with 20 bases spanning the gap. Germline-derived CDR1 and CDR2 are MNHEY and SVGEGT. The CDR3 sequence is 16 residues long. The CDR3 protein is CASSNPSTAIGTEAFF. CDR3 nucleotides: TGTGCCAGCAGTAACCCATCGACAGCCATAGGCACTGAAGCTTTCTTT.

CDR3 DNA sequence: TGTGCCAGTAGTAACAGAAATGAAAAACTGTTTTTT. This translates into CASSNRNEKLFF. The rearrangement links TRBV19 to TRBJ1-4, with D unresolved. The CDR3 spans 12 residues. The germline V gene encodes CDR1 LNHDA and CDR2 SQIVND (reference sequence). Between the trimmed V and J ends, which lost 4 bases and 5 bases, there was a span of 5 bases.

Only a few counts were recorded for this clone. The chain links TRBV6-6 to TRBJ1-5; D gene ambiguous. Trimming left V 6 bases short and J 3 bases short, with 9 bases between. The germline V gene encodes CDR1 MNHNY and CDR2 SVGAGI (reference sequence). CDR3 length: 13 residues. The CDR3 region is CASRRGNNQPQHF. In DNA form, the CDR3 reads TGTGCCAGCAGGCGGGGTAACAATCAGCCCCAGCATTTT.

This sequence joins TRBV18 and TRBJ2-7; 9 bases agree with TRBD1. The V segment lost 4 bases and the J segment 2 bases; nucleotides outside the gene matches: 6. This CDR3 region has 15 residues. Per germline, CDR1 KGHSH and CDR2 LQKENI. CDR3: CASSRNRDRAYEQYF. The CDR3 DNA follows: TGTGCCAGCTCACGAAACCGGGACAGGGCCTACGAGCAGTACTTC.

This clone occurred once. The gene calls are TRBV6-5 and TRBJ2-2, with D uncertain. This CDR3 spans 14 amino acids. Germline values: CDR1 MNHEY, CDR2 SVGAGI. Deletions cut 4 bases from V and 0 bases from J, with 6 bases between. The CDR3: CASSWYANTGELFF. CDR3 nucleotides: TGTGCCAGCAGTTGGTACGCGAACACCGGGGAGCTGTTTTTT.

The rearrangement links TRBV5-6 to TRBJ2-1; unclear D gene. CDR3 size: 14 residues. Between the trimmed V and J ends, which lost 1 base and 9 bases, there was a span of 14 bases. Germline CDR1 and CDR2: SGHDT and YYEEEE. This CDR3 reads CASSLTTRTGEQFF. In nucleotides, the CDR3 is TGTGCCAGCAGCTTGACCACCAGGACGGGTGAGCAGTTCTTC.

V gene TRBV11-1 combines with J gene TRBJ2-5, with a weak D call TRBD1 (6 bases). Trimming removed 7 bases at V and 3 bases at J, with 15 bases between. The CDR3 extends over 14 amino acids. CDR1 and CDR2 (germline): SGHAT, FQDESV (reference sequence). CDR3 amino acids: CASTLQGREETQYF. The CDR3 region has the DNA TGTGCCAGCACACTACAGGGACGCGAAGAGACCCAGTACTTC.

CDR3 DNA: TGCGCCAGCAGCCAGTCCGGGACAGGGGGCGATGGCTACACCTTC. Its translation: CASSQSGTGGDGYTF. This chain connects TRBV5-1 to TRBJ1-2; 12 bases match TRBD1. The J segment lost 6 bases and the V segment lost 4 bases, leaving 7 bases of the junction unmatched. The germline V gene encodes CDR1 SGHRS and CDR2 YFSETQ. The CDR3 has 15 residues.

This clone was observed a single time. The genes are TRBV29-1 and TRBJ1-4; TRBD1 is a possible D gene (5 bases). With 3 bases removed from V and 8 bases from J, the gap between germline ends came to 7 bases. Per the germline V gene, CDR1 is SQVTM and CDR2 is ANQGSEA. The CDR3 covers 11 residues. In DNA form, the CDR3 reads TGCAGCGTTGATTGGGGCGAAAAACTGTTTTTT. This translates into CSVDWGEKLFF.

The table lists this clone with a count of one. The rearrangement uses TRBV5-4 and TRBJ2-1; no firm D call. V was pared by 1 base and J by 0 bases, with 11 bases between. CDR3 length: 16 amino acids. Germline loops: CDR1 SGHNT, CDR2 YYREEE (reference sequence). Here the CDR3 DNA reads TGTGCCAGCAGCTTGCCCCCAACCGGCTCCTACAATGAGCAGTTCTTC. Its translation is CASSLPPTGSYNEQFF.

The J gene is TRBJ1-5, the V gene TRBV2; D not resolved. CDR1 SNHLY and CDR2 FYNNEI come from the germline V gene. There are 13 residues in the CDR3. V lost 7 bases and J lost 3, with 10 bases in between. This chain's CDR3 is CASIAQNNQPQHF. CDR3 in DNA: TGTGCCAGCATCGCACAGAACAATCAGCCCCAGCATTTT.